Many counts were recorded for the clone carrying this T cell receptor (beta chain). This sample was included in a study of molecular identifiers for immune sequencing clone quantification. V lost 5 bases to trimming and J lost 4 bases; unmatched junction nucleotides: 6. The CDR3 runs 14 residues. Germline V gives CDR1 GTSNPN, CDR2 SVGIG (reference sequence). TCRdb processed the PCR reads anew with MiXCR; each CDR3 protein has one entry. The repertoire has 88,000 or so distinct CDR3 sequences, roughly 23% of them found once; the top ten carry around 1.1%. The origin of this receptor is a human donor in good health. Some libraries in this study had Jurkat cell RNA spiked in. Specimen: naive CD8+ T cells from blood, with Jurkat cell RNA spiked in. Subset specified: FACS-sorted CD8+CD4-CCR7+CD45RA+ naive T cells. The V and J genes are TRBV30 and TRBJ1-1; 11 bases fit TRBD1. CDR3 DNA: TGTGCCTGGGGCAAGGGACAGGGGGTCACTGAAGCTTTCTTT. It is translated as CAWGKGQGVTEAFF. Looking up the rest from reference TRBV30 and TRBJ1-1 gives the full variable domain: SQTIHQWPATLVQPVGSPLSLECTVEGTSNPNLYWYRQAAGRGLQLLFYSVGIGQISSEVPQNLSASRPQDRQFILSSKKLLLSDSGFYLCAWGKGQGVTEAFFGQGTRLTVV.